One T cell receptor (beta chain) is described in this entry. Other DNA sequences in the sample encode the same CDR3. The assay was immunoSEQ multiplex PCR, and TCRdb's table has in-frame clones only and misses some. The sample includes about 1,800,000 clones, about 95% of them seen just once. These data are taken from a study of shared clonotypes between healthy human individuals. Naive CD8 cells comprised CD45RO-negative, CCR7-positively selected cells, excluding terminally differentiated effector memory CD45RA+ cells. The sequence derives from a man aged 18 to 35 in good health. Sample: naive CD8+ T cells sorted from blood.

The CDR3 bases are TGTGCCAGCAGCGTAGAAGGGGGAAGCACAGATACGCAGTATTTT. Translated: CASSVEGGSTDTQYF. The gene calls are TRBV9 and TRBJ2-3, with a possible D match to TRBD1 (6 bases). CDR3 length: 15 amino acids. In germline, CDR1 is SGDLS, CDR2 YYNGEE. Trimming took 0 bases from V and 0 from J, leaving 8 bases between them.